These T cell receptor beta chains were read from a single sample in a study of T cell responses to AZD1222 COVID-19 vaccine. TCRdb's copy holds only in-frame clones and misses some; the assay was immunoSEQ multiplex PCR. Of 80,000 to 95,000 clones listed, approximately 90% are singletons. Sequenced here: peripheral blood, sampled 28 days after the second AZD1222 dose. The receptors were sampled from an adult who received the AZD1222 COVID-19 vaccine. Each CDR3 is given with its conserved first and last residue. D genes are given only for firm matches. Clone size appears in some rows only: once, few, many, or a class for an expanded clone.

j_call d_call v_call clone_size cdr3_nt cdr3_aa
TRBJ2-2 . TRBV19 once TGTGCCAGTACTGATCGGGACATTCAAACCGGGGAGCTGTTTTTT CASTDRDIQTGELFF
TRBJ1-2 TRBD1 TRBV14 . TGTGCCAGCAGCCACGCAGGGGGGGAATCGGCGGGCTACACCTTC CASSHAGGESAGYTF
TRBJ2-7 TRBD1 TRBV19 . TGTGCCAGTGCTACAGGGGACTCCTACGAGCAGTACTTC CASATGDSYEQYF
TRBJ2-2 TRBD2 TRBV19 . TGTGCCAGTAGTATCTCGCGGGGGGTGAACACCGGGGAGCTGTTTTTT CASSISRGVNTGELFF
TRBJ1-1 TRBD1 TRBV7-3 . TGTGCCAGCAGCTTCTTCGGGACAGGGGGCACTGAAGCTTTCTTT CASSFFGTGGTEAFF
TRBJ2-1 . TRBV9 . TGTGCCAGCAGCGCTCGGACCTATGAGCAGTTCTTC CASSARTYEQFF
TRBJ1-1 . TRBV19 once TGTGCCAGACCCGAGTGGGGACCGGCTGAGAGGGAAGCTTTCTTT CARPEWGPAEREAFF
TRBJ2-5 . TRBV9 . TGTGCCAGCAGCGTAGCTGGGTGGAGAGGAGAGACCCAGTACTTC CASSVAGWRGETQYF
TRBJ1-2 . TRBV5-1 . TGCGCCAGCAGCGCCTTGCTTATCCGCTATGGCTACACCTTC CASSALLIRYGYTF
TRBJ1-3 . TRBV5-4 . TGTGCCAGCAGCTTGCCCGGCGTCGGCACCATATATTTT CASSLPGVGTIYF
TRBJ2-1 TRBD2 TRBV19 . TGTGCCAGTAGTAAATCAGGACTAGCGGATGAGCAGTTCTTC CASSKSGLADEQFF
TRBJ1-3 . TRBV6-1 . TGTGCCAGCAGTGCCCCAGGGTCTGCTTACTCTGGAAACACCATATATTTT CASSAPGSAYSGNTIYF
TRBJ1-1 TRBD1 TRBV25-1 . TGTGCCAGCAGTTCTCACAGGGGAGGCACTGAAGCTTTCTTT CASSSHRGGTEAFF
TRBJ2-4 . TRBV9 . TGTGCCAGCAGCGTAGATACGAGGAACATTCAGTACTTC CASSVDTRNIQYF
TRBJ2-3 TRBD2 TRBV7-6 . TGTGCCAGCAGCTCCGGGACTAGCGGGGGACTGCACTCAGATACGCAGTATTTT CASSSGTSGGLHSDTQYF
TRBJ1-5 . TRBV24-1 . TGTGCCACCAGTGACCACTTGGGCGGAAGCAATCAGCCCCAGCATTTT CATSDHLGGSNQPQHF
TRBJ1-1 . TRBV9 . TGTGCCAGCAGCGAGTACACAAGGACTGAAGCTTTCTTT CASSEYTRTEAFF
TRBJ1-2 . TRBV10-3 . TGTGCCATCAGCCCAGGGGTTTATGGCTACACCTTC CAISPGVYGYTF
TRBJ2-3 TRBD1 TRBV4-1 . TGCGCCAGCAGCCAAGCCGGGTGGGGGACAGCCACAGATACGCAGTATTTT CASSQAGWGTATDTQYF
TRBJ2-3 TRBD2 TRBV28 . TGTGCCAGCAGGCCGGGACTAGCGGGGGCCCCCGCAGATACGCAGTATTTT CASRPGLAGAPADTQYF
TRBJ2-1 . TRBV9 . TGTGCCAGCAGCGTAGGGGGGGCTAACTACAATGAGCAGTTCTTC CASSVGGANYNEQFF
TRBJ2-3 TRBD2 TRBV4-3 . TGCGCCAGCAGCCAAGATCTGAGCGGGGGAGCGGATACGCAGTATTTT CASSQDLSGGADTQYF
TRBJ1-2 . TRBV5-1 . TGCGCCAGCAGCTTGGCCCTGGGGGACTATGGCTACACCTTC CASSLALGDYGYTF
TRBJ1-6 TRBD1 TRBV6-1 . TGTGCCAGCAGTGAATTTTTGGGACAGAATAATTCACCCCTCCACTTT CASSEFLGQNNSPLHF
TRBJ1-5 . TRBV19 once TGTGCCACTCGGGGTCTCAATCAGCCCCAGCATTTT CATRGLNQPQHF
TRBJ1-2 . TRBV25-1 . TGTGCCAGCAGGATGGGCGGGCAGGGGTCAATCTATGGCTACACCTTC CASRMGGQGSIYGYTF
TRBJ1-5 . TRBV12-3/TRBV12-4 . TGTGCCAGCAGCTACATACATGGTCAGCCCCAGCATTTT CASSYIHGQPQHF
TRBJ1-1 . TRBV28 . TGTGCCAGCAGTTCTTCCGGGATGAACACTGAAGCTTTCTTT CASSSSGMNTEAFF
TRBJ1-1 TRBD1 TRBV6-6 . TGTGCCAGCAGCCCCAGGGGGACGGCGAACACTGAAGCTTTCTTT CASSPRGTANTEAFF
TRBJ1-2 . TRBV3-1/TRBV3-2 . TGTGCCAGCAGCCAACGGGGGGGGAACTATGGCTACACCTTC CASSQRGGNYGYTF